The 17 T cell receptor beta chains below come from one sample, sequenced in a study of blood T cell repertoires in COVID-19. Profiled with immunoSEQ multiplex PCR; TCRdb holds only in-frame clones, not every one. Among hundreds of thousands of clones listed, more than 70% were seen once. The sequencing sample was made of PBMCs or T cells enriched from blood (not recorded which). The source of these receptors is a man aged 35 to 55 in a cohort exposed to, infected with or recovered from COVID-19 (not recorded which).

The chain joins TRBV19 to TRBJ2-5; TRBD2 matches at 10 bases. The CDR3 loop spans 12 amino acids. The germline CDR1 and CDR2 sequences are LNHDA and SQIVND (reference sequence). With V trimmed by 8 bases and J by 5 bases, 2 bases remained unmatched. The CDR3 DNA follows: TGTGCCAGTGGTAGCGGGAGGGAGACCCAGTACTTC. This codes for CASGSGRETQYF.

This clone was seen once. This chain connects TRBV2 to TRBJ2-5; 9 bases map to TRBD1. Trimming cost V 6 bases and J 5 bases; bases outside gene matches: 7. The CDR3 has 14 residues. Germline lookup yields CDR1 SNHLY and CDR2 FYNNEI. The CDR3 bases are TGTGCCAGCAGCCACAGGGGGCGCGGGGAGACCCAGTACTTC. Protein sequence: CASSHRGRGETQYF.

The rearrangement links TRBV2 to TRBJ1-1; possible D gene TRBD1, 6 bases. Germline CDR1 SNHLY, CDR2 FYNNEI. The CDR3 has 14 amino acids. V shed 4 bases and J shed 1 base, with 10 bases lying between them. As DNA, the CDR3 is TGTGCCAGCAGTGTTTGGACAGAGAACACTGAAGCTTTCTTT. Translating it yields CASSVWTENTEAFF. The full variable domain, in which reference TRBV2 and TRBJ1-1 provide the parts outside the CDR3, is EPEVTQTPSHQVTQMGQEVILRCVPISNHLYFYWYRQILGQKVEFLVSFYNNEISEKSEIFDDQFSVERPDGSNFTLKIRSTKLEDSAMYFCASSVWTENTEAFFGQGTRLTVV.

As for this clone: The same CDR3 can be traced to other DNA sequences in this sample. J is TRBJ1-1 and V is TRBV18; 8 bases are shared with TRBD1. This CDR3 contains 13 residues. V lost 6 bases and J lost 5; bases outside the gene matches: 5. Germline CDR1 and CDR2: KGHSH and LQKENI. This chain's CDR3 is CASSPTGGTEAFF. The CDR3 nucleotides read TGTGCCAGCTCGCCTACAGGGGGGACTGAAGCTTTCTTT.

The V gene is TRBV5-6, the J gene TRBJ2-5, with 11 bases fitting TRBD2. Losses at the gene ends were 3 bases for V and 2 bases for J; bases not matched to a gene: 6. The CDR3 has 16 residues. Looked up from germline, CDR1 is SGHDT and CDR2 is YYEEEE. This chain's CDR3 is CASSSPTSGAQETQYF. CDR3 DNA: TGTGCCAGCAGCTCCCCGACTAGCGGGGCTCAAGAGACCCAGTACTTC.

This clone was counted only a few times. The gene calls are TRBV27 and TRBJ1-5; 7 bases align to TRBD1. Germline V gene data show CDR1 as MNHEY and CDR2 as SMNVEV (reference sequence). This CDR3 has 14 residues. With V trimmed by 2 bases and J by 4 bases, 2 bases remained unmatched. Written as DNA, the CDR3 is TGTGCCAGCAGTTTAAGGGGGCCTAATCAGCCCCAGCATTTT. Amino acid sequence: CASSLRGPNQPQHF.

In this sample, this clone turned up a few times. The chain carries TRBV2 and TRBJ1-5; possible D gene TRBD1, 6 bases. CDR3 length: 13 amino acids. Trimming removed 7 bases at V and 2 bases at J, with 9 bases between. The germline gives CDR1 SNHLY, CDR2 FYNNEI. The CDR3 region has the DNA TGTGCCAGCATGGCAGGGGGCAATCAGCCCCAGCATTTT. Its translation is CASMAGGNQPQHF.

This chain links TRBV27 with TRBJ1-1, with TRBD1 matching over 8 bases. This CDR3 has 16 residues. The V gene's germline CDR1 is MNHEY and CDR2 SMNVEV (reference sequence). The J segment lost 4 bases and the V segment lost 0 bases, leaving 7 bases of the junction unmatched. CDR3 loop: CASSLSARGRTTEAFF. CDR3 DNA: TGTGCCAGCAGTTTATCGGCCAGGGGGCGGACCACTGAAGCTTTCTTT.

The CDR3 DNA reads TGTGCCAGCAGCGCAATCCCAAATCATGGAAACCGACTTGGCAATGAGCAGTTCTTC. It codes for CASSAIPNHGNRLGNEQFF. J is TRBJ2-1 and V is TRBV7-2; D is uncertain. Trimming removed 5 bases at V and 6 bases at J, with 29 bases between. The V gene's germline CDR1 is SGHTA and CDR2 FQGNSA. This CDR3 region has 19 residues.

With respect to this clone: At the DNA level, this CDR3 is encoded by other sequences in the same sample as well. V and J are TRBV3-1 (or the pseudogene TRBV3-2) and TRBJ2-3; TRBD2 matches 9 bases. This CDR3 is 15 amino acids long. The trim removed 4 bases at V and 0 bases at J, leaving 2 bases unmatched. Germline V gives CDR1 LGHDT, CDR2 YNNKEL (reference sequence). In DNA form, the CDR3 reads TGTGCCAGCAGCCCGACTAGCGGTAGCACAGATACGCAGTATTTT. It encodes CASSPTSGSTDTQYF.

The rearrangement uses TRBV28 and TRBJ2-7, with D perhaps matching TRBD1 (5 bases). Germline V gene lookup returns CDR1 MDHEN and CDR2 SYDVKM. The CDR3 sequence is 12 residues long. V was shortened by 9 bases and J by 1 base, with 10 bases between the two germline ends. For the CDR3, the DNA is TGTGCCAGTAGGGGCCGATCCTACGAGCAGTACTTC. Translating it yields CASRGRSYEQYF. Full variable domain (remainder filled in from reference TRBV28 and TRBJ2-7): DVKVTQSSRYLVKRTGEKVFLECVQDMDHENMFWYRQDPGLGLRLIYFSYDVKMKEKGDIPEGYSVSREKKERFSLILESASTNQTSMYLCASRGRSYEQYFGPGTRLTVT.

The rearrangement joins TRBV18 to TRBJ1-6, with 8 positions matching TRBD1. The trim removed 5 bases at V and 1 base at J, leaving 7 bases unmatched. The CDR3 extends over 17 amino acids. Germline values: CDR1 KGHSH, CDR2 LQKENI. CDR3 coding DNA: TGTGCCAGCTCAGCCGAGACAGGGGTATCCTATAATTCACCCCTCCACTTT. Its protein is CASSAETGVSYNSPLHF.

The rearrangement uses TRBV7-9 and TRBJ1-3; 10 nucleotides align to TRBD1. Germline CDR1 is SEHNR and CDR2 is FQNEAQ (reference sequence). The ends lost 2 bases at V and 1 base at J; junction bases unmatched: 2. The CDR3 consists of 16 residues. CDR3 DNA sequence: TGTGCCAGCAGCTTATGGGGACAGGGGTCTGGAAACACCATATATTTT. It is translated as CASSLWGQGSGNTIYF.

This chain uses TRBV6-1 with TRBJ2-7, with TRBD2 matching over 7 bases. CDR3 length equals 15 residues. Germline assignment: CDR1 MNHNS and CDR2 SASEGT. J was trimmed by 2 bases and V by 3 bases; bases with no gene match: 7. The CDR3 loop reads CASSEVLRETYEQYF. In DNA, the CDR3 is TGTGCCAGCAGTGAGGTTTTGCGGGAGACCTACGAGCAGTACTTC.

The rearrangement uses TRBV5-4 and TRBJ1-1; 8 bases map to TRBD1. The germline CDR1 and CDR2 sequences are SGHNT and YYREEE (reference sequence). Trimming took 4 bases from V and 5 from J; bases not matched to a gene: 7. This CDR3 has 14 residues. The CDR3 loop reads CASSNQGAETEAFF. CDR3 DNA: TGTGCCAGCAGCAACCAGGGGGCCGAGACTGAAGCTTTCTTT.

V is TRBV4-2 and J is TRBJ1-1, with TRBD1 identical over 7 bases. CDR3 length: 14 amino acids. The V and J ends lost 3 bases and 4 bases, in that order; junction bases with no gene match: 5. Germline assignment: CDR1 LGHNA and CDR2 YNFKEQ. The CDR3 DNA follows: TGTGCCAGCAGCCAGCCGACAGGGACCACTGAAGCTTTCTTT. Translation gives CASSQPTGTTEAFF.

This chain uses TRBV11-2 with TRBJ1-4, with TRBD1 as a possible D gene (5 bases). Germline V gene sequence: CDR1 SGHAT, CDR2 FQNNGV. There are 17 residues in the CDR3. V was cut by 2 bases and J by 1 base, with 14 bases left in between. CDR3 nucleotide sequence: TGTGCCAGCAGCTTATTAGGGGTAATAGGAACTAATGAAAAACTGTTTTTT. The encoded protein is CASSLLGVIGTNEKLFF. Looking up the rest from reference TRBV11-2 and TRBJ1-4 gives the full variable domain: EAGVAQSPRYKIIEKRQSVAFWCNPISGHATLYWYQQILGQGPKLLIQFQNNGVVDDSQLPKDRFSAERLKGVDSTLKIQPAKLEDSAVYLCASSLLGVIGTNEKLFFGSGTQLSVL.